This T cell receptor beta chain derives from a study of memory CD4+ T cells and cytomegalovirus serostatus. The sort gate was single viable CD3+CD4+CD8-CD45RO+ cells for memory CD4+ T cells. Serum IgG to CMV pp150, pp28, p38 and p52 defined serostatus. Positive selection with CD4 microbeads enriched total CD4+ T cells. This CDR3 spans 14 amino acids. Trimming took 6 bases from V and 1 from J, leaving 12 bases between them. The germline gives CDR1 LNHDA, CDR2 SQIVND (reference sequence). Measured with immunoSEQ multiplex PCR; TCRdb has only the in-frame clones, and not every one. Of 50,000 to 55,000 clones in the sample, roughly 80% were seen once.

Sequencing was performed on memory CD4+ T cells from blood. The chain links TRBV19 to TRBJ1-1, with TRBD1 as a possible D gene (6 bases). The receptor was isolated from an adult in good health and CMV-seronegative. CDR3 region: CASRSLGQNTEAFF. The CDR3 DNA follows: TGTGCCAGTAGGAGCCTGGGACAGAACACTGAAGCTTTCTTT.